A selection of T cell receptor beta chains follows, all from one sample in a study of cytomegalovirus exposure and HLA in healthy donors. Libraries were prepared by immunoSEQ multiplex PCR; TCRdb keeps only in-frame clonotypes and omits some of them. The sample's table shows around 100,000 clones. Input material: PBMCs. Source of these receptors: a man aged 30 to 45 in good health and CMV-seronegative. The CDR3 runs from the conserved cysteine through the conserved F or W. The D gene is left open where the match is weak.

j_gene	d_gene	v_gene	CDR3aa	CDR3nt
TRBJ2-7	TRBD1	TRBV7-9	CASSLALQGAGEQYF	TGTGCCAGCAGCTTAGCGTTACAGGGGGCAGGCGAGCAGTACTTC
TRBJ2-3	-	TRBV7-2	CASSFVGALDTQYF	TGTGCCAGCAGCTTCGTGGGGGCGTTAGATACGCAGTATTTT
TRBJ2-1	TRBD1	TRBV30	CAWSVRQGYNEQFF	TGTGCCTGGAGTGTGAGACAGGGGTACAATGAGCAGTTCTTC
TRBJ1-3	-	TRBV5-1	CASSLISGFSGNTIYF	TGCGCCAGCAGCCTAATCTCAGGGTTCTCGGGAAACACCATATATTTT
TRBJ2-7	-	TRBV29-1	CSVEGRGGDYEQYF	TGCAGCGTTGAAGGCAGGGGTGGGGACTACGAGCAGTACTTC
TRBJ2-5	TRBD2	TRBV10-2	CASSKGPPGGTQYF	TGCGCCAGCAGTAAGGGGCCTCCGGGGGGGACCCAGTACTTC
TRBJ2-5	-	TRBV6-1	CASSEGRGWQETQYF	TGTGCCAGCAGTGAAGGGCGGGGCTGGCAAGAGACCCAGTACTTC
TRBJ2-1	-	TRBV27	CASSFPGSSYNEQFF	TGTGCCAGCAGTTTCCCCGGGTCCTCTTACAATGAGCAGTTCTTC
TRBJ2-1	-	TRBV7-9	CASSYDGFYNEQFF	TGTGCCAGCAGCTATGACGGGTTCTACAATGAGCAGTTCTTC
TRBJ2-1	TRBD1	TRBV28	CASSSSRGRSYNEQFF	TGTGCCAGCAGTTCCTCCAGGGGGCGCTCCTACAATGAGCAGTTCTTC
TRBJ1-1	-	TRBV29-1	CSAGGGPEAFF	TGCAGCGCCGGGGGAGGGCCTGAAGCTTTCTTT
TRBJ1-2	-	TRBV19	CASSIDGAGGYTF	TGTGCCAGTAGTATAGATGGTGCGGGCGGCTACACCTTC
TRBJ2-7	TRBD2	TRBV6-5	CASSYSPGTTDEQYF	TGTGCCAGCAGTTACTCCCCCGGGACTACCGACGAGCAGTACTTC
TRBJ2-1	TRBD2	TRBV6-5	CASSYSSAGGWNEQFF	TGTGCCAGCAGTTACTCGTCGGCGGGGGGTTGGAATGAGCAGTTCTTC
TRBJ1-1	TRBD1	TRBV25-1	CASRRWTGEAFF	TGTGCCAGCAGACGATGGACAGGGGAAGCTTTCTTT
TRBJ1-1	-	TRBV2	CATQARVNTEAFF	TGTGCCACCCAGGCGAGGGTTAACACTGAAGCTTTCTTT